Below, 7 T cell receptor beta chains from the same sample are listed, as sequenced in a study of blood T cell repertoires in COVID-19. The assay was immunoSEQ multiplex PCR, and TCRdb's table has in-frame clones only and misses some. Among about 110,000 clones listed, roughly 84% were seen once. Sequencing used peripheral blood. Receptors originate from a human donor in a cohort sampled during active COVID-19.

Written as DNA, the CDR3 is TGTGCCAGCAGCTTAGAAACAGGTAGAAATGAAAAACTGTTTTTT. It yields the protein CASSLETGRNEKLFF. The chain carries TRBV7-9 and TRBJ1-4; maybe TRBD1 (5 bases). V dropped 1 base and J dropped 5 bases, with 11 bases sitting between them. This CDR3 has 15 amino acids. Germline V gives CDR1 SEHNR, CDR2 FQNEAQ (reference sequence).

The gene calls are TRBV19 and TRBJ1-1; the match to TRBD1 covers 10 bases. This CDR3 spans 15 amino acids. Germline lookup yields CDR1 LNHDA and CDR2 SQIVND (reference sequence). V gave up 4 bases and J gave up 1 base; unmatched junction bases: 3. CDR3 in DNA: TGTGCCAGTAGTAAAAGACAGGGGGCGAACACTGAAGCTTTCTTT. Translation: CASSKRQGANTEAFF.

The CDR3: CASSGTSGSMSKQFF. CDR3 bases: TGTGCCAGCTCAGGGACTAGCGGGAGTATGAGTAAGCAGTTCTTC. The chain combines TRBV18 with TRBJ2-1; 14 bases align to TRBD2. This CDR3 contains 15 residues. J was trimmed by 11 bases and V by 5 bases; bases with no gene match: 8. The V gene's germline CDR1 is KGHSH and CDR2 LQKENI.

This rearrangement joins TRBV18 to TRBJ1-1, with 7 bases fitting TRBD1. The V segment lost 6 bases and the J segment 11 bases; nucleotides outside the gene matches: 12. This CDR3 is built from 13 residues. Germline V gene data show CDR1 as KGHSH and CDR2 as LQKENI. CDR3 amino acids: CASSLDRAWTAFF. In DNA, the CDR3 is TGTGCCAGCTCGCTAGACAGGGCCTGGACGGCTTTCTTT.

The chain carries TRBV24-1 and TRBJ2-7, with TRBD1 matching over 10 bases. The junction had 10 bases not matched to a gene; V was cut back by 6 bases and J by 6 bases. Germline-derived CDR1 and CDR2 are KGHDR and SFDVKD. The CDR3 extends over 15 amino acids. The CDR3 reads CATSKRTGGSREQYV. The CDR3 DNA reads as TGTGCCACCAGTAAGAGGACAGGGGGATCTCGCGAGCAGTACGTC.

The gene calls are TRBV4-2 and TRBJ2-3; TRBD2 matches 8 bases. Germline values: CDR1 LGHNA, CDR2 YNFKEQ. CDR3 length: 19 residues. V was pared by 0 bases and J by 5 bases, with 16 bases of the junction left unmatched. DNA of the CDR3: TGTGCCAGCAGCCAAGACGCCCCCGGGGGGAGCGGGAGTTTAGATACGCAGTATTTT. Amino acid sequence: CASSQDAPGGSGSLDTQYF.

This clone was found once. The rearrangement links TRBV6-5 to TRBJ2-7; D might be TRBD1 (5 bases). V lost 5 bases and J lost 0, with 11 bases in between. CDR3 size: 14 residues. Germline CDR1 is MNHEY and CDR2 is SVGAGI. The CDR3 reads CASSPTGVSYEQYF. CDR3 coding DNA: TGTGCCAGCAGTCCTACAGGAGTCTCCTACGAGCAGTACTTC.